Listed here is a single TCR beta chain. Its antigen is not identified. Isolated RNA was reverse transcribed in full, so expressed TCRB transcripts were sequenced. Read counts averaged about 3.57 million for samples of naive, central memory and regulatory T cells. The data were produced by immunoSEQ multiplex PCR, yet TCRdb's version contains in-frame clones alone and is incomplete. Of some 160,000 clones in the sample, around 8.6% are singletons; the top ten hold more than 0.5%. The sample originates from a study of beta chain features in type 1 diabetes. Study-level information: Patient and healthy donor groups were alike in age, gender and cell yields.

CDR1 is LNHNV, CDR2 YYDKDF, per germline (reference sequence). Deletions cut 8 bases from V and 8 bases from J, with 18 bases between. CDR3 length equals 14 residues. Study-level findings and limits: In comparison with healthy donors, patients had naive, central memory and Treg TCRB repertoires that appeared more similar. Cells carrying high TCR expression could end up over-represented when cDNA is sequenced. There was a moderate but significant shortening of TCRB CDR3s in all four CD4+ subsets of Type 1 diabetes patients.

The sample consisted of central memory CD4+ T cells from blood. This rearrangement joins TRBV15 to TRBJ1-4; D is possibly TRBD1 (5 bases). The source of this sequence is a woman under 30 with type 1 diabetes. The CDR3 nucleotides are TGTGCCACCCGACATGAGTCAGGGAACGAAAAACTGTTTTTT. Translation gives CATRHESGNEKLFF.